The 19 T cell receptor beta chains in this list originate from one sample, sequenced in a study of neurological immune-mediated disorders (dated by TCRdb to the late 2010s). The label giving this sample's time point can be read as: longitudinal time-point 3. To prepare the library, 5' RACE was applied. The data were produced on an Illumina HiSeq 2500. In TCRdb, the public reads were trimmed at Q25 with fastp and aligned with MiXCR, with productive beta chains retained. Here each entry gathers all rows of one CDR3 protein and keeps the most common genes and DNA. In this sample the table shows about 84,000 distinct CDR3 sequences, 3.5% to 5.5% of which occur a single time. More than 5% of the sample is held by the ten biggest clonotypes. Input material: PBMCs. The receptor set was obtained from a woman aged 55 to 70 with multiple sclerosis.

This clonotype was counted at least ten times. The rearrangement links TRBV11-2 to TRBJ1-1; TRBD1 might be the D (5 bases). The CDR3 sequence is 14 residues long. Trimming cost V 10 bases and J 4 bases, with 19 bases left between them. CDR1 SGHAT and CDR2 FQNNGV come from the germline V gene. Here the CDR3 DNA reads TGTGCCACTAGCTGGGGAGGGGCTAGCACTGAAGCTTTCTTT. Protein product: CATSWGGASTEAFF.

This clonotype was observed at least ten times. The CDR3 loop reads CSALPGAYQETQYF. Here the CDR3 DNA reads TGCAGTGCGCTACCGGGGGCGTACCAAGAGACCCAGTACTTC. This chain connects TRBV20-1 to TRBJ2-5; D is perhaps TRBD1 or TRBD2 (6 bases each). V was cut by 6 bases and J by 0 bases, with 14 bases left in between. From germline, CDR1 is DFQATT and CDR2 SNEGSKA (reference sequence). This CDR3 comprises 14 residues.

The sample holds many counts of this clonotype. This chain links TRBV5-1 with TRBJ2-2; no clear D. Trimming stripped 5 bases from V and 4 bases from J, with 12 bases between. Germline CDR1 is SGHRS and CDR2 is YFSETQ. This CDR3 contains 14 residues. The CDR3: CASSYYRGTGELFF. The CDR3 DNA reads TGCGCCAGCAGTTACTATAGAGGCACCGGGGAGCTGTTTTTT.

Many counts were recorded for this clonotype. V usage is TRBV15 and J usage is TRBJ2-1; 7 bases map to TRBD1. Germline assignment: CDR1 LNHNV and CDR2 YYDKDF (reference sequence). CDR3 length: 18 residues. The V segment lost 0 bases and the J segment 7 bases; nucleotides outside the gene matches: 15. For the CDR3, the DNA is TGTGCCACCAGCAGAGATTCGCTTATTCCCAGGGGGAGTAATGAGCAGTTCTTC. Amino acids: CATSRDSLIPRGSNEQFF.

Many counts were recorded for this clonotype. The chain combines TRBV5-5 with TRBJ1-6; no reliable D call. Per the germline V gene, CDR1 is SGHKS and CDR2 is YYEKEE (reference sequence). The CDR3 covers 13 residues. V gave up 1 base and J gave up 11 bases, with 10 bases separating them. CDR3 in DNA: TGTGCCAGCAGCTTGACGGAGACCGCACCCCTCCACTTT. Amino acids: CASSLTETAPLHF.

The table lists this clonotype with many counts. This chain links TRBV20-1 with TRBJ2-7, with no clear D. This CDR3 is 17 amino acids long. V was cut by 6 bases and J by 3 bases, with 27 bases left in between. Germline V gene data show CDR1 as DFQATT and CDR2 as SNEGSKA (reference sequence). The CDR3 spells CSAKEVTHPLGFYEQYF. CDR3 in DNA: TGCAGTGCCAAAGAGGTAACACATCCCCTTGGGTTCTACGAGCAGTACTTC.

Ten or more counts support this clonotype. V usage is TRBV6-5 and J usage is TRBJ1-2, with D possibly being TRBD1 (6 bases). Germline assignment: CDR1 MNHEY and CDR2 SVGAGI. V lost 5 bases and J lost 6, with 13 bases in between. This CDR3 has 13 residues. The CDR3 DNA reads TGTGCCAGCAGTCCTACAGGGTCCCATGGCTACACCTTC. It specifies CASSPTGSHGYTF.

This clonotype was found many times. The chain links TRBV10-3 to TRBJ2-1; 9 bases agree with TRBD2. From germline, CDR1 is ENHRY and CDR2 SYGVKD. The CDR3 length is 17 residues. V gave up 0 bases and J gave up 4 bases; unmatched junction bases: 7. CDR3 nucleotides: TGTGCCATCAGTGAGTCTGGAGCGGGGGGCATATACAATGAGCAGTTCTTC. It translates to CAISESGAGGIYNEQFF.

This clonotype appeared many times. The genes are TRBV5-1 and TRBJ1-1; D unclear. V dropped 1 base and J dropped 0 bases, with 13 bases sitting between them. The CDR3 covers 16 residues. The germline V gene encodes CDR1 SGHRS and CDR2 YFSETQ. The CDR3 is CASSLLHGVVNTEAFF. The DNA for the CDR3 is TGCGCCAGCAGCTTGCTCCACGGGGTGGTGAACACTGAAGCTTTCTTT.

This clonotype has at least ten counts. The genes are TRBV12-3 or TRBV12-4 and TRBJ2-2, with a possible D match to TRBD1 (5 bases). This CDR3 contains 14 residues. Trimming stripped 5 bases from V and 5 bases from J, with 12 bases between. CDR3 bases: TGTGCCAGCAGTCCGACAGCTATAACCGGGGAGCTGTTTTTT. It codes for CASSPTAITGELFF.

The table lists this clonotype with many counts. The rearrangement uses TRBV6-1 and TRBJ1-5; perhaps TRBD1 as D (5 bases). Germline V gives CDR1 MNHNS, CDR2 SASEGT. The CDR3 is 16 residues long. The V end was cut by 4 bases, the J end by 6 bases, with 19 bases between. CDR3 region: CASSVGRGNGAQPQHF. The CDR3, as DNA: TGTGCCAGCAGTGTGGGGCGGGGGAACGGCGCTCAGCCCCAGCATTTT.

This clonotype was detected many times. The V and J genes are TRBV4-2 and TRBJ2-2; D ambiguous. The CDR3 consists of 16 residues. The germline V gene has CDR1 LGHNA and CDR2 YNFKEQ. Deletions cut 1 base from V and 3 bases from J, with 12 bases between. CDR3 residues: CASSQVKREDTGELFF. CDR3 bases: TGTGCCAGCAGCCAAGTGAAAAGGGAAGACACCGGGGAGCTGTTTTTT.

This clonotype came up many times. CDR3 residues: CASSHQGGGAFYGYTF. The CDR3 nucleotides read TGCGCCAGCAGCCACCAAGGTGGGGGGGCATTCTATGGCTACACCTTC. This chain connects TRBV4-1 to TRBJ1-2, with D maybe TRBD1 (6 bases). The CDR3 sequence is 16 residues long. Germline assignment: CDR1 MGHRA and CDR2 YSYEKL. Trimming shortened V by 3 bases and J by 4 bases, and 18 bases separated the two germline ends.

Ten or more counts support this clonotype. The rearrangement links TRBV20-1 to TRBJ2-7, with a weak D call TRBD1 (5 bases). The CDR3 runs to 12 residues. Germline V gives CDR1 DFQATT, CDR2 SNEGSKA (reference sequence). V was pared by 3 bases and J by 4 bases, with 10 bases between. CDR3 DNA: TGCAGTGCTAGGGGGCAGGGATACGAGCAGTACTTC. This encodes CSARGQGYEQYF.

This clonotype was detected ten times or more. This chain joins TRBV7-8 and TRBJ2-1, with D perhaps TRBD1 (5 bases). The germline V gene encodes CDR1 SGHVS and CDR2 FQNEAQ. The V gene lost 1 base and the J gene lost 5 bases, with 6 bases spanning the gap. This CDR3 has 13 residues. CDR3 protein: CASSLGTNNEQFF. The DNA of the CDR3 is TGTGCCAGCAGCTTAGGGACAAACAATGAGCAGTTCTTC.

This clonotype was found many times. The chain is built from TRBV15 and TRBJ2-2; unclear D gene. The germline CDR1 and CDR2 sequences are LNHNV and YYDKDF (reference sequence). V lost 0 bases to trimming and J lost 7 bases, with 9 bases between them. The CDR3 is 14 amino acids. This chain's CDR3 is CATSRDNGHGELFF. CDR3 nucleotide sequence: TGTGCCACCAGCAGAGATAATGGGCACGGGGAGCTGTTTTTT.

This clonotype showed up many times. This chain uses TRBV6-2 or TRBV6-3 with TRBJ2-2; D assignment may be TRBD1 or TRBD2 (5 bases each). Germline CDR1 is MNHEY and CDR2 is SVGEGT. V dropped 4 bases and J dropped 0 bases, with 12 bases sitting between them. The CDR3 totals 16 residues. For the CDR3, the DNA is TGTGCCAGCAGTTCGTCGGGACCGTCGAACACCGGGGAGCTGTTTTTT. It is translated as CASSSSGPSNTGELFF.

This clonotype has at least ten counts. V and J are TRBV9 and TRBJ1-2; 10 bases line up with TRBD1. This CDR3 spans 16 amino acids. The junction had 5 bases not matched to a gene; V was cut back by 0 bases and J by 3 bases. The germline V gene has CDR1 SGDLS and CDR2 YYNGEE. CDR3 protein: CASSVAGDRGDYGYTF. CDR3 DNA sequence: TGTGCCAGCAGCGTAGCGGGGGACAGGGGTGACTATGGCTACACCTTC.

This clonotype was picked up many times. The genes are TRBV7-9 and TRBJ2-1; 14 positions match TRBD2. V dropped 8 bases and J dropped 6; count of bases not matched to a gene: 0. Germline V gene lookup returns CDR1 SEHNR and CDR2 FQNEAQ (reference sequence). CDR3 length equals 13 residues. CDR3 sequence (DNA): TGTGCCAGCGGACTAGCGGGGGGCAATGAGCAGTTCTTC. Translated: CASGLAGGNEQFF.